The rows below give T cell receptor beta chains drawn from one sample of a study of shared clonotypes between healthy human individuals. The data were produced by immunoSEQ multiplex PCR, yet TCRdb's version contains in-frame clones alone and is incomplete. The sample includes some 500,000 clones, approximately 77% of them seen just once. Input material: PBMCs. These receptors all stem from a woman aged 40 to 50 in good health. Some clones in this sample may be carry-over from other donors' samples. CDR3s include the opening cysteine and the closing phenylalanine or tryptophan. D genes are given only for firm matches. A row's size may be missing; if present it is once, few, many or a size class.

V	J	size	D	CDR3	DNA
TRBV28	TRBJ2-7	.	.	CASTYEGEQYF	TGTGCCAGCACGTACGAGGGCGAGCAGTACTTC
TRBV11-2	TRBJ1-4	few	.	CASSGTDNEKLFF	TGTGCCAGCAGCGGGACCGACAATGAAAAACTGTTTTTT
TRBV11-2	TRBJ2-1	.	.	CASSSISGHSFNEQFF	TGTGCCAGCAGCTCCATATCGGGACACAGCTTCAATGAGCAGTTCTTC
TRBV11-2	TRBJ1-3	.	.	CASSLGLGSGNTIYF	TGTGCCAGCAGCTTGGGGCTCGGCTCTGGAAACACCATATATTTT
TRBV11-2	TRBJ2-3	many	TRBD2	CASRNMGGSDTQYF	TGTGCCAGCAGGAATATGGGAGGGTCAGATACGCAGTATTTT
TRBV19	TRBJ2-7	.	TRBD1	CASSFLGQESYEQYF	TGTGCCAGTAGCTTCTTGGGACAGGAAAGTTACGAGCAGTACTTC
TRBV30	TRBJ2-7	.	.	CAWRTGGQYEQYF	TGTGCCTGGAGAACTGGAGGGCAGTACGAGCAGTACTTC
TRBV6-1	TRBJ2-7	.	.	CASSSQGYEQYF	TGTGCCAGCAGTTCCCAGGGCTACGAGCAGTACTTC
TRBV9	TRBJ2-1	.	TRBD2	CASSAPGLAGVDEQFF	TGTGCCAGCAGCGCCCCGGGACTAGCGGGAGTGGATGAGCAGTTCTTC
TRBV5-8	TRBJ1-3	.	.	CASSLGSAGNTIYF	TGTGCCAGCAGCTTGGGCTCAGCTGGAAACACCATATATTTT
TRBV28	TRBJ1-2	few	.	CASSRPYREGYGYTF	TGTGCCAGCAGCCGCCCCTACAGGGAGGGCTATGGCTACACCTTC